The entry below describes one T cell receptor beta chain. The antigen is not known. This sample is part of a study of T cell responses to AZD1222 COVID-19 vaccine. The repertoire was sequenced with immunoSEQ multiplex PCR; TCRdb's copy has only in-frame clones and lacks some. The data hold some 130,000 clones, with 70% to 90% observed a single time. This CDR3 is built from 11 residues. Per germline, CDR1 DFQATT and CDR2 SNEGSKA (reference sequence). The V and J ends lost 0 bases and 3 bases respectively, with 3 bases between them. General study results and limits: It should be noted that donors were predominantly white British and more often female, and clonal diversity was possibly underestimated. Of the AZD1222 recipients, only six or seven were seropositive at baseline. Spike-specific TCR breadth and depth rose after two AZD1222 doses.

The sample consisted of peripheral blood, taken on day 0 of AZD1222 vaccination. This chain connects TRBV20-1 to TRBJ2-7; D not certain. The clonotype comes from an adult in good health. The CDR3 region has the DNA TGCAGTGCTAGAGAGGGCTACGAGCAGTACTTC. This encodes CSAREGYEQYF.